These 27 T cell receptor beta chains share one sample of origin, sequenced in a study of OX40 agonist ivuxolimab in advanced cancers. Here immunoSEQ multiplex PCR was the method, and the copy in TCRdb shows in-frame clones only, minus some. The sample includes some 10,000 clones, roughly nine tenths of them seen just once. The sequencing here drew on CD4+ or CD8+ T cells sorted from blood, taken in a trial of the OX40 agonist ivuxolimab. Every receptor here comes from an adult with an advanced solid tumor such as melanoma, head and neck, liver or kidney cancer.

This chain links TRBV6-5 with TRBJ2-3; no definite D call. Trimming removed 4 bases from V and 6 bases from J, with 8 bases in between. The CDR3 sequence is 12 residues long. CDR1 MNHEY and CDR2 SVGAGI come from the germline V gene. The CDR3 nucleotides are TGTGCCAGCAGTTCCGGGTTTGATACGCAGTATTTT. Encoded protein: CASSSGFDTQYF.

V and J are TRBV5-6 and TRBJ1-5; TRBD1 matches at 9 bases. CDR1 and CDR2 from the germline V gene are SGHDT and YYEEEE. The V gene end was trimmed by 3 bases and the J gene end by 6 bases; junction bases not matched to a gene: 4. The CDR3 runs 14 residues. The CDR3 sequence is CASSYRGRSQPQHF. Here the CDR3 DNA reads TGTGCCAGCAGCTACAGGGGGCGAAGTCAGCCCCAGCATTTT.

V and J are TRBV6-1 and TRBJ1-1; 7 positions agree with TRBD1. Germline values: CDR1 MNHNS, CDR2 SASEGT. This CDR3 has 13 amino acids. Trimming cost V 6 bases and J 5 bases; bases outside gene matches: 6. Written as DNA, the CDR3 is TGTGCCAGCAGCGGACAGGCTGAAACTGAAGCTTTCTTT. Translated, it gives CASSGQAETEAFF.

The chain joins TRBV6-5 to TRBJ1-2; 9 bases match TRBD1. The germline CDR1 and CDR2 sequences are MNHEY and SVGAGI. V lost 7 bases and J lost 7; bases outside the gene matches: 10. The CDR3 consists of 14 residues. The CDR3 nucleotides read TGTGCCAGCACCCCGGGACAGGGTTTGTCTGGCTACACCTTC. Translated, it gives CASTPGQGLSGYTF.

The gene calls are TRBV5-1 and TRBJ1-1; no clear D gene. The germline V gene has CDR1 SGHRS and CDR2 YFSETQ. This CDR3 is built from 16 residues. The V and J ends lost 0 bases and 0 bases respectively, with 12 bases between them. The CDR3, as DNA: TGCGCCAGCAGCTTGGATACGGGGAATATGAACACTGAAGCTTTCTTT. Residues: CASSLDTGNMNTEAFF.

The CDR3 region has the DNA TGTGCCAGCAGTTTAACCCAAAATCAGCCCCAGCATTTT. As protein: CASSLTQNQPQHF. This sequence joins TRBV28 and TRBJ1-5; D is uncertain. The CDR3 is 13 amino acids. Germline loops: CDR1 MDHEN, CDR2 SYDVKM. V lost 2 bases, J lost 4 bases, and 6 bases lay in between. Full variable domain (missing parts from reference TRBV28 and TRBJ1-5): DVKVTQSSRYLVKRTGEKVFLECVQDMDHENMFWYRQDPGLGLRLIYFSYDVKMKEKGDIPEGYSVSREKKERFSLILESASTNQTSMYLCASSLTQNQPQHFGDGTRLSIL.

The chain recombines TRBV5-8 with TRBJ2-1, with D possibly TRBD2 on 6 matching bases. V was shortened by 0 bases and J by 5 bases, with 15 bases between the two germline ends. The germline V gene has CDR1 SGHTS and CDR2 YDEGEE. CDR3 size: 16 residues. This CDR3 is CASSLGPPGRNNEQFF. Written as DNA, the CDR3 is TGTGCCAGCAGCTTGGGACCCCCGGGGAGGAACAATGAGCAGTTCTTC.

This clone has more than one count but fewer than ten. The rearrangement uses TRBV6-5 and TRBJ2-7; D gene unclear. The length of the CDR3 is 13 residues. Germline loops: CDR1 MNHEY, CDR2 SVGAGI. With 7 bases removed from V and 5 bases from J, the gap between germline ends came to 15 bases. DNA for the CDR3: TGTGCCAGCACGCCTGTAAGTGGGCACGAGCAGTACTTC. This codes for CASTPVSGHEQYF.

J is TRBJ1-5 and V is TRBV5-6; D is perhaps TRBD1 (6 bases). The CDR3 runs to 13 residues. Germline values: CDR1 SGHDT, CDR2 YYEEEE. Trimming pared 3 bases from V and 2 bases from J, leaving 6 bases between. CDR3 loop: CASSSGGNQPQHF. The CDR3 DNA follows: TGTGCCAGCAGCTCAGGGGGCAATCAGCCCCAGCATTTT.

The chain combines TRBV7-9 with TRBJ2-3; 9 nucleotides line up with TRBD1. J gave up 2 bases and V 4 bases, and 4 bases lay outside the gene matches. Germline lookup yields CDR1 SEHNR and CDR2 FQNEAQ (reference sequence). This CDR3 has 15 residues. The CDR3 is CASSWGQGNTDTQYF. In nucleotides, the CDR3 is TGTGCCAGCAGCTGGGGACAGGGTAACACAGATACGCAGTATTTT.

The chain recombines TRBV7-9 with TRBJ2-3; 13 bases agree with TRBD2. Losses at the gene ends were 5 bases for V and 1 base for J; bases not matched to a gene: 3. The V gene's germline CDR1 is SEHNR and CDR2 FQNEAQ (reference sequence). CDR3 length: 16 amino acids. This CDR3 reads CASSLGLAGGTDTQYF. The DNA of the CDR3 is TGTGCCAGCAGCCTAGGACTAGCGGGGGGCACAGATACGCAGTATTTT.

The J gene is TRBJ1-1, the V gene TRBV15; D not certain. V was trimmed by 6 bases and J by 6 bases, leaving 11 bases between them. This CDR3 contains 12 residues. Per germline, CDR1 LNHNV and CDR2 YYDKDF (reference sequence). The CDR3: CATRRPPAEAFF. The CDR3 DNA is TGTGCCACCAGAAGGCCCCCTGCTGAAGCTTTCTTT.

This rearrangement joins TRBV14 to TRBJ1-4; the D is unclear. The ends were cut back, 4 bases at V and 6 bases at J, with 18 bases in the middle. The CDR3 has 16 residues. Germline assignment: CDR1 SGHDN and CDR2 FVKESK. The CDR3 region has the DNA TGTGCCAGCAGCCGACCAGAGTGGACGGGCTATGAAAAACTGTTTTTT. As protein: CASSRPEWTGYEKLFF.

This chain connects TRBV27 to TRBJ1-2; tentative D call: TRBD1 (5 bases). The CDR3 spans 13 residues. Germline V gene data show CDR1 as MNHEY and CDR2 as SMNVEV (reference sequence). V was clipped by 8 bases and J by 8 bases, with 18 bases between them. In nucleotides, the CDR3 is TGTGCCAGCTCCTCCTGGGACCGGCGGGGCTACACCTTC. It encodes CASSSWDRRGYTF.

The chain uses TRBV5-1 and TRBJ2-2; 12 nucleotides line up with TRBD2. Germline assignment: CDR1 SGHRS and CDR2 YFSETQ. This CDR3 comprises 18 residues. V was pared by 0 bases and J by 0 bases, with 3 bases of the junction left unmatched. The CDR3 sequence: CASSLGLAGESNTGELFF. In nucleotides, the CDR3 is TGCGCCAGCAGCTTGGGACTAGCGGGGGAGTCGAACACCGGGGAGCTGTTTTTT.

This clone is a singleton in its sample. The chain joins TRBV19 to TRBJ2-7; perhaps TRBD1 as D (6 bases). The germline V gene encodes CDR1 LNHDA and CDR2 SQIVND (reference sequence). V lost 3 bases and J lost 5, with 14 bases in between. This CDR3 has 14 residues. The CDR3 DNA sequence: TGTGCCAGTAGTATCCCCGGGACATTCCACGAGCAGTACTTC. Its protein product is CASSIPGTFHEQYF.

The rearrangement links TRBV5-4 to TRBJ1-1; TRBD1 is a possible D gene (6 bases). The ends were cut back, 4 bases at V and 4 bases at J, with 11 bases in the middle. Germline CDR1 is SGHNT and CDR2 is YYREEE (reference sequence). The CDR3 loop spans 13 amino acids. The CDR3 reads CASSGGEGTEAFF. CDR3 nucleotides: TGTGCCAGCAGCGGGGGCGAGGGCACTGAAGCTTTCTTT. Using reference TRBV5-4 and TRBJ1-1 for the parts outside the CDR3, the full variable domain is ETGVTQSPTHLIKTRGQQVTLRCSSQSGHNTVSWYQQALGQGPQFIFQYYREEENGRGNFPPRFSGLQFPNYSSELNVNALELDDSALYLCASSGGEGTEAFFGQGTRLTVV.

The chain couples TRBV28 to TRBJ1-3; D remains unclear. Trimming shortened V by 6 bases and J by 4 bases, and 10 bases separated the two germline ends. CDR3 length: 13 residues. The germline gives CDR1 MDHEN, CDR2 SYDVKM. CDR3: CASSQLQGNTIYF. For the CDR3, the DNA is TGTGCCAGCAGCCAACTGCAGGGAAACACCATATATTTT.

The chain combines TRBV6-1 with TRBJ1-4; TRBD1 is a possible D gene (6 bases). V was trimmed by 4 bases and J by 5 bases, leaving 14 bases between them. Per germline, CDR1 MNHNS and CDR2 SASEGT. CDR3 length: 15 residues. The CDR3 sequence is CASSATGSLNEKLFF. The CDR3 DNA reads TGTGCCAGCAGTGCCACAGGGTCCTTGAATGAAAAACTGTTTTTT.

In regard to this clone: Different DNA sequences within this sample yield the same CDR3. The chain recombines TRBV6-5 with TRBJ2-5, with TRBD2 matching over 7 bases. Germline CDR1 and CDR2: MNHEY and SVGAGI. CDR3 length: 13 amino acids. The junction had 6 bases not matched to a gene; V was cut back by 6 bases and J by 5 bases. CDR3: CASSSLGGETQYF. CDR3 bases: TGTGCCAGCAGCTCGCTGGGGGGGGAGACCCAGTACTTC.

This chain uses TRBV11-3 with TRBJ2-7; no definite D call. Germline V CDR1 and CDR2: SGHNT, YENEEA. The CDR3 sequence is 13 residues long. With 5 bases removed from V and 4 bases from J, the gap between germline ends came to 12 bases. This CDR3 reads CASSIILGYEQYF. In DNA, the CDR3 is TGTGCCAGCAGCATTATCCTGGGGTACGAGCAGTACTTC.

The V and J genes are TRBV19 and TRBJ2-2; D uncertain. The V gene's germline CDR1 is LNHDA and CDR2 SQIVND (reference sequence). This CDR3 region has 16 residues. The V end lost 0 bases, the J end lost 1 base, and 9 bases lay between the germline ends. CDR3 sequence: CASSIEWSGNTGELFF. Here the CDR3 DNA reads TGTGCCAGTAGTATAGAATGGTCAGGGAACACCGGGGAGCTGTTTTTT. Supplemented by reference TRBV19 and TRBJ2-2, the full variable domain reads DGGITQSPKYLFRKEGQNVTLSCEQNLNHDAMYWYRQDPGQGLRLIYYSQIVNDFQKGDIAEGYSVSREKKESFPLTVTSAQKNPTAFYLCASSIEWSGNTGELFFGEGSRLTVL.

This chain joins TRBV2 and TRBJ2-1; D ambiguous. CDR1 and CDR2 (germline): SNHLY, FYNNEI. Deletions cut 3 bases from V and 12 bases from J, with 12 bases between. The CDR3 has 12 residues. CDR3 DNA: TGTGCCAGCAGTGATAGTGTCTTCGGGCAGTTCTTC. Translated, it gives CASSDSVFGQFF.

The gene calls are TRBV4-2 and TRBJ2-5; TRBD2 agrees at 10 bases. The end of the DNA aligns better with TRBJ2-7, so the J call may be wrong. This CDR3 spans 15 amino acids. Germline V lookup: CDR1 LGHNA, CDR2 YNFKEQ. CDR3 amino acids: CASSQGLAGSYEQYF. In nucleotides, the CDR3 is TGTGCCAGCAGCCAAGGACTAGCGGGCTCCTACGAGCAGTACTTC.

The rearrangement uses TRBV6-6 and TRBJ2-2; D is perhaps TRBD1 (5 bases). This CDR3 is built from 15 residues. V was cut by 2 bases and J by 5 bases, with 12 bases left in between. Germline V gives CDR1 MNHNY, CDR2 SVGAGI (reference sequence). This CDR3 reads CASSYTRAATGELFF. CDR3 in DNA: TGTGCCAGCAGTTACACCAGGGCAGCGACCGGGGAGCTGTTTTTT.

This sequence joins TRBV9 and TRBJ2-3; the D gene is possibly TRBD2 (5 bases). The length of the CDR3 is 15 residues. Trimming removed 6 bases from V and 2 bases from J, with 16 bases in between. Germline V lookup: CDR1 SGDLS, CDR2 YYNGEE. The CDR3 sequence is CASNPADYLTDTQYF. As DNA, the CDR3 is TGTGCCAGCAACCCAGCCGACTACCTCACAGATACGCAGTATTTT.

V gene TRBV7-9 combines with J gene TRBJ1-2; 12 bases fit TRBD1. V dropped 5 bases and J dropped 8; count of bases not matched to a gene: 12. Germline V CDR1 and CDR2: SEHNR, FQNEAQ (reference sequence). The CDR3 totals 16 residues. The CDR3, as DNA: TGTGCCAGCAGCGCGGGACAGGGGGCAGATATTGAGGGCTACACCTTC. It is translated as CASSAGQGADIEGYTF. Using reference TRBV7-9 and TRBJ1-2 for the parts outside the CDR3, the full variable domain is DTGVSQNPRHKITKRGQNVTFRCDPISEHNRLYWYRQTLGQGPEFLTYFQNEAQLEKSRLLSDRFSAERPKGSFSTLEIQRTEQGDSAMYLCASSAGQGADIEGYTFGSGTRLTVV.